This passage covers 27 T cell receptor beta chains from one sample sequenced in a study of T cells after yellow fever vaccination. TCRdb reprocessed the 5' RACE reads with MiXCR, giving one entry per CDR3 protein. Of 240,000 or so distinct CDR3 sequences detected, around 7% appear once; the ten largest clones hold about 0.85%. The specimen comprised CD4+ T cells sorted from PBMCs, sampled 15 days after the yellow fever booster vaccination. These receptors were taken from a man between 25 and 39 years old who received the YFV17D yellow fever vaccine.

This clonotype was seen many times. The chain recombines TRBV24-1 with TRBJ2-3; no firm D call. V lost 5 bases and J 2 bases, leaving 4 bases between the germline ends. CDR1 and CDR2 from the germline V gene are KGHDR and SFDVKD. There are 12 residues in the CDR3. Written as DNA, the CDR3 is TGTGCCACCAGTGGTCCCACAGATACGCAGTATTTT. This translates into CATSGPTDTQYF.

The table lists this clonotype with a few counts. The rearrangement links TRBV23-1 to TRBJ2-7; D unclear. TRBV23-1 is flagged as an ORF with uncertain function. The length of the CDR3 is 9 residues. In DNA, the CDR3 is TGCGACGGAAACTACGAGCAGTACTTC. Residues: CDGNYEQYF.

This clonotype was detected only a few times. The genes are TRBV20-1 and TRBJ2-7; weak D call: TRBD2 (5 bases). Germline CDR1 reads DFQATT; CDR2 reads SNEGSKA (reference sequence). V lost 8 bases to trimming and J lost 0 bases, with 8 bases between them. The CDR3 consists of 11 residues. The CDR3 bases are TGCAGTTTCGGGATCTCCTACGAGCAGTACTTC. Its protein product is CSFGISYEQYF.

This clonotype was seen repeatedly, ten times or more. V and J are TRBV7-2 and TRBJ1-5; 8 nucleotides agree with TRBD1. The V segment lost 2 bases and the J segment 6 bases; nucleotides outside the gene matches: 6. The CDR3 length is 15 residues. Germline V gene sequence: CDR1 SGHTA, CDR2 FQGNSA. The CDR3 spells CASSLYGQGAQPQHF. CDR3 nucleotide sequence: TGTGCCAGCAGCTTATACGGACAGGGCGCTCAGCCCCAGCATTTT.

This clonotype was detected ten times or more. The V gene is TRBV10-1, the J gene TRBJ2-3, with a tentative D call TRBD2 (5 bases). The V gene lost 5 bases and the J gene lost 5 bases, with 11 bases spanning the gap. The germline V gene has CDR1 WNHNN and CDR2 SYGVQD (reference sequence). The CDR3 runs 13 residues. This chain's CDR3 is CASSFGLGDTQYF. In nucleotides, the CDR3 is TGCGCCAGCAGTTTCGGACTTGGAGATACGCAGTATTTT.

This clonotype was picked up a small number of times. The V gene is TRBV7-2, the J gene TRBJ2-1; 10 bases map to TRBD2. The CDR3 contains 16 residues. From germline, CDR1 is SGHTA and CDR2 FQGNSA. With 7 bases clipped from V and 4 bases from J, the junction kept 10 bases outside the gene matches. The CDR3 sequence: CASKAQLAGYYNEQFF. CDR3 sequence (DNA): TGTGCCAGCAAAGCCCAACTAGCGGGATATTACAATGAGCAGTTCTTC.

This clonotype was detected many times. The chain links TRBV11-2 to TRBJ2-7; 7 bases fit TRBD2. Germline loops: CDR1 SGHAT, CDR2 FQNNGV. The V gene end was trimmed by 1 base and the J gene end by 2 bases; junction bases not matched to a gene: 2. The CDR3 is made up of 14 amino acids. The CDR3 loop is CASSLGGSTYEQYF. CDR3 nucleotides: TGTGCCAGCAGCTTAGGCGGGAGCACCTACGAGCAGTACTTC.

This clonotype has more than one count but fewer than ten. The chain has TRBV10-3 and TRBJ2-7, with 7 bases identical to TRBD1. V lost 5 bases, J lost 6 bases, and 13 bases stayed unmatched. Germline V gives CDR1 ENHRY, CDR2 SYGVKD. This CDR3 has 15 residues. CDR3 loop: CAISIGTVPPLEQYF. The CDR3 region has the DNA TGTGCCATCAGTATCGGGACAGTACCCCCCCTCGAGCAGTACTTC.

This clonotype occurred many times. The chain employs TRBV5-5 and TRBJ1-2; TRBD1 aligns across 8 bases. V was clipped by 0 bases and J by 8 bases; unmatched bases: 6. The CDR3 has 14 amino acids. Per germline, CDR1 SGHKS and CDR2 YYEKEE (reference sequence). The CDR3 loop reads CASSLAAGGRGYTF. In DNA form, the CDR3 reads TGTGCCAGCAGCTTGGCGGCAGGGGGCAGGGGCTACACCTTC.

This clonotype was observed a handful of times. The chain carries TRBV20-1 and TRBJ2-1; 7 bases line up with TRBD2. The germline V gene has CDR1 DFQATT and CDR2 SNEGSKA (reference sequence). The V gene end was trimmed by 0 bases and the J gene end by 4 bases; junction bases not matched to a gene: 9. CDR3 length: 16 amino acids. The CDR3 DNA reads TGCAGTGCTAGAGATCTGGGCGGGAGTGCTTACAATGAGCAGTTCTTC. It translates to CSARDLGGSAYNEQFF.

This clonotype was seen ten or more times. The chain employs TRBV7-2 and TRBJ2-7; the match to TRBD2 covers 8 bases. Germline CDR1 SGHTA, CDR2 FQGNSA. There are 15 residues in the CDR3. V trimming: 3 bases; J trimming: 0 bases; junction bases outside the gene matches: 4. CDR3 loop: CASSFTSGSSYEQYF. The CDR3 region has the DNA TGTGCCAGCAGCTTTACTAGCGGCAGCTCCTACGAGCAGTACTTC. Variable domain in full (rest from reference TRBV7-2 and TRBJ2-7): GAGVSQSPSNKVTEKGKDVELRCDPISGHTALYWYRQSLGQGLEFLIYFQGNSAPDKSGLPSDRFSAERTGGSVSTLTIQRTQQEDSAVYLCASSFTSGSSYEQYFGPGTRLTVT.

This clonotype was detected a few times. The rearrangement joins TRBV20-1 to TRBJ2-3; D is possibly TRBD2 (6 bases). The CDR3 has 16 residues. The V end was cut by 4 bases, the J end by 1 base, with 18 bases between. Per the germline V gene, CDR1 is DFQATT and CDR2 is SNEGSKA (reference sequence). The CDR3 nucleotides are TGCAGTGCTATGGGGCCCTGGGCGGGACGCACAGATACGCAGTATTTT. This sequence encodes CSAMGPWAGRTDTQYF.

This clonotype was detected a few times. The chain combines TRBV4-3 with TRBJ2-1, with TRBD2 identical over 7 bases. The CDR3 is 12 residues long. Germline V gene data show CDR1 as LGHNA and CDR2 as YSLEER. Unmatched junction bases numbered 1, after V lost 2 bases and J lost 9 bases. The CDR3 region has the DNA TGCGCCAGCAGCCAACCGGGAGGTGAGCAGTTCTTC. Translation gives CASSQPGGEQFF.

Only a few counts were recorded for this clonotype. This chain connects TRBV12-3 or TRBV12-4 to TRBJ2-3, with D perhaps being TRBD1 or TRBD2 (5 bases each). V lost 3 bases and J lost 2, with 9 bases in between. The length of the CDR3 is 14 residues. The CDR3 nucleotides are TGTGCCAGCAGTTTGGGGCGGGCCACAGATACGCAGTATTTT. Amino acids: CASSLGRATDTQYF.

As to this clonotype: Mismatch with germline at one junction end may stem from a read error. V is TRBV5-5 and J is TRBJ2-5; D remains ambiguous. The germline CDR1 and CDR2 sequences are SGHKS and YYEKEE (reference sequence). The CDR3 contains 11 residues. The CDR3 protein is CASSLEGSASF. The CDR3 DNA follows: TGTGCCAGCAGCTTGGAGGGCAGCGCGAGCTTC.

This chain connects TRBV6-4 to TRBJ2-1; D is possibly TRBD2 (6 bases). CDR1 MRHNA and CDR2 SNTAGT come from the germline V gene. Trimming cost V 2 bases and J 8 bases, with 25 bases left between them. The CDR3 has 18 amino acids. The CDR3 reads CASSDRVIAALGVDEQFF. Here the CDR3 DNA reads TGTGCCAGCAGTGACCGCGTTATAGCGGCCCTAGGGGTTGATGAGCAGTTCTTC.

There are a few counts of this clonotype. V and J are TRBV4-3 and TRBJ2-6; D remains ambiguous. The CDR3 extends over 17 amino acids. Trimming left V 4 bases short and J 1 base short, with 14 bases between. CDR1 LGHNA and CDR2 YSLEER come from the germline V gene. This CDR3 reads CASSPVYGRSGANVLTF. In nucleotides, the CDR3 is TGCGCCAGCAGCCCGGTGTATGGAAGGTCTGGGGCCAACGTCCTGACTTTC.

J is TRBJ2-1 and V is TRBV5-1; 10 nucleotides align to TRBD2. CDR1 is SGHRS, CDR2 YFSETQ, per germline. This CDR3 comprises 16 residues. Trimming cost V 4 bases and J 5 bases; bases outside gene matches: 9. CDR3 DNA: TGCGCCAGCAGCACAAGCGGACTAGCGGAAAACAATGAGCAGTTCTTC. Amino acid sequence: CASSTSGLAENNEQFF.

Worth noting for this clonotype: One junction end does not reproduce the germline sequence, and a read error may be involved. The chain has TRBV7-7 and TRBJ2-5, with a weak D call TRBD1 (7 bases). The CDR3 consists of 14 residues. Germline V CDR1 and CDR2: SSHAT, FNYEAQ (reference sequence). The CDR3 reads CASSFGGTEETQYF. The CDR3 DNA reads TGTGCTAGCAGCTTTGGAGGGACAGAAGAGACCCAGTACTTC.

This clonotype was observed a few times. The chain joins TRBV18 to TRBJ2-1; D could derive from TRBD1 or TRBD2 (6 bases each). V was clipped by 2 bases and J by 0 bases, with 20 bases between them. CDR3 length equals 19 residues. Germline V lookup: CDR1 KGHSH, CDR2 LQKENI. CDR3 sequence reads: CASSPSGVQGPSSYNEQFF. The CDR3 DNA reads TGTGCCAGCTCACCATCGGGGGTGCAGGGGCCAAGCTCCTACAATGAGCAGTTCTTC.

This clonotype was observed at least ten times. The genes are TRBV7-2 and TRBJ1-4, with D maybe TRBD1 (5 bases). The V gene lost 5 bases and the J gene lost 4 bases, with 14 bases spanning the gap. The CDR3 is made up of 15 amino acids. From germline, CDR1 is SGHTA and CDR2 FQGNSA. Written as DNA, the CDR3 is TGTGCCAGCAGCCCCCGACAGAAAAGTAATGAAAAACTGTTTTTT. As protein: CASSPRQKSNEKLFF.

V gene TRBV6-5 combines with J gene TRBJ2-4, with a weak D call TRBD2 (7 bases). The CDR3 loop spans 16 amino acids. Trimming shortened V by 2 bases and J by 11 bases, and 22 bases separated the two germline ends. The V gene's germline CDR1 is MNHEY and CDR2 SVGAGI. CDR3 DNA: TGTGCCAGCAGTTACCTCAGGGGCGCGGGGGAACCAGTTCAGTACTTC. This translates into CASSYLRGAGEPVQYF.

This clonotype has just a few counts. The J gene is TRBJ2-1, the V gene TRBV9, with a tentative D call TRBD2 (5 bases). CDR3 length equals 13 residues. Trimming took 2 bases from V and 5 from J, leaving 8 bases between them. Germline lookup yields CDR1 SGDLS and CDR2 YYNGEE. CDR3 region: CASSVGGHNEQFF. The CDR3 DNA is TGTGCCAGCAGCGTGGGCGGGCACAATGAGCAGTTCTTC.

This clonotype was picked up one time. The junction departs from the called germline gene at one end, perhaps through a read error. This chain links TRBV11-2 with TRBJ2-3, with 11 bases fitting TRBD1. This CDR3 contains 17 residues. The germline CDR1 and CDR2 sequences are SGHAT and FQNNGV. In DNA form, the CDR3 reads TGTGCCAGCAGCTCCCCTCTGCGGGACAGGGGGTCAGATAGGCAGTATTTT. It translates to CASSSPLRDRGSDRQYF.

The chain is built from TRBV3-1 and TRBJ2-7; D uncertain. Trimming removed 0 bases from V and 5 bases from J, with 8 bases in between. The length of the CDR3 is 13 residues. In germline, CDR1 is LGHDT, CDR2 YNNKEL (reference sequence). The CDR3 DNA sequence: TGTGCCAGCAGCCAAGATTTAGACCACGAGCAGTACTTC. Protein: CASSQDLDHEQYF.

This clonotype has at least ten counts. This chain links TRBV7-2 with TRBJ2-3; TRBD2 agrees at 8 bases. The CDR3 is 14 residues long. V was clipped by 5 bases and J by 7 bases; unmatched bases: 8. Per germline, CDR1 SGHTA and CDR2 FQGNSA. CDR3 DNA: TGTGCCAGCAGCAACAGCGGGAGTATAAATACGCAGTATTTT. This sequence encodes CASSNSGSINTQYF.

A few counts support this clonotype. The chain joins TRBV20-1 to TRBJ2-1; maybe TRBD2 (5 bases). This CDR3 is built from 18 residues. Germline CDR1 is DFQATT and CDR2 is SNEGSKA (reference sequence). The V and J ends lost 1 base and 8 bases respectively, with 27 bases between them. CDR3 sequence (DNA): TGCAGTGCTAGAGGGCCCCCGCCCCGAGGGTCGAGTTTCGATGAGCAGTTCTTC. Protein: CSARGPPPRGSSFDEQFF.